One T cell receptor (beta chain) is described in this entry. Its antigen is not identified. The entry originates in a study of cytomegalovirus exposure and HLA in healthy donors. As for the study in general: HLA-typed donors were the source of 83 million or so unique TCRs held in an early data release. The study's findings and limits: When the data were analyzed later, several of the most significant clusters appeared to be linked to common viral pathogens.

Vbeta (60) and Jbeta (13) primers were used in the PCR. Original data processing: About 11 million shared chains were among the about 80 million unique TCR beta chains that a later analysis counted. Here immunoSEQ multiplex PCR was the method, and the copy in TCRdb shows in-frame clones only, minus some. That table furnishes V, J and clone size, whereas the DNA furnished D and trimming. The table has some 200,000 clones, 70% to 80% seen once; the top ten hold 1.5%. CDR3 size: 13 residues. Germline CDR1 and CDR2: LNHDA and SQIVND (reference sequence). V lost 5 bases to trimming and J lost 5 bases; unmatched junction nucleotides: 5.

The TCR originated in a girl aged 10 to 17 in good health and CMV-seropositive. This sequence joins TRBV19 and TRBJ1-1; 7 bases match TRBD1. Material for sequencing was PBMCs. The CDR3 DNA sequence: TGTGCCAGTAGTTCCACAGGGGTGACTGAAGCTTTCTTT. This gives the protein CASSSTGVTEAFF.